Presented here are 30 T cell receptor beta chains from one specimen sequenced in a study of CD8 T cells in ankylosing spondylitis. No antigens are known for them. Whole-study results and caveats: The study identified a TCR beta motif of several highly homologous variants that appeared characteristic of ankylosing spondylitis blood.

From the 5' RACE reads, TCRdb called clonotypes with MiXCR, one entry per CDR3 protein. The sample has 800,000 to 900,000 distinct CDR3 sequences; around 11% are singletons. The material sequenced was blood, either unsorted or a sorted T cell fraction (not recorded which). These receptors came from a male donor with ankylosing spondylitis.

V and J are TRBV5-1 and TRBJ2-1; tentative D call: TRBD2 (5 bases). V was trimmed by 5 bases and J by 0 bases, leaving 12 bases between them. CDR3 length equals 15 residues. Looked up from germline, CDR1 is SGHRS and CDR2 is YFSETQ. The CDR3 reads CASRETGSSYNEQFF. In nucleotides, the CDR3 is TGCGCCAGCAGGGAGACTGGGAGCTCCTACAATGAGCAGTTCTTC.

This clonotype showed up just a few times. The DNA of the CDR3 is TGTGCCAGCAGTTTAGCGGGATTTACCCGTTCCTACGAGCAGTACTTC. The encoded protein is CASSLAGFTRSYEQYF. This rearrangement joins TRBV12-3 or TRBV12-4 to TRBJ2-7; D remains ambiguous. Deletions cut 0 bases from V and 1 base from J, with 13 bases between. The CDR3 is 16 amino acids.

The table lists this clonotype with many counts. V and J are TRBV29-1 and TRBJ2-3, with 8 bases aligning to TRBD2. The CDR3 runs 16 residues. Germline CDR1 SQVTM, CDR2 ANQGSEA. V shed 7 bases, J shed 0 bases, and the junction held 12 bases outside the gene matches. The CDR3 nucleotides are TGCAGCGCTGCGATTCCCGGGAGGGGTAGCACAGATACGCAGTATTTT. Protein sequence: CSAAIPGRGSTDTQYF.

The J gene is TRBJ2-5, the V gene TRBV20-1; 13 nucleotides match TRBD2. Losses at the gene ends were 3 bases for V and 4 bases for J; bases not matched to a gene: 8. In germline, CDR1 is DFQATT, CDR2 SNEGSKA (reference sequence). CDR3 length equals 16 residues. The CDR3 bases are TGCAGTGCTAGGGCGACTAGCGGGAGGCCCGGAGAGACCCAGTACTTC. Translated, it gives CSARATSGRPGETQYF.

This sequence joins TRBV28 and TRBJ2-5; D is possibly TRBD1 (7 bases). Germline CDR1 is MDHEN and CDR2 is SYDVKM. Trimming took off 2 bases at V and 5 bases at J, with 24 bases between the two ends. The CDR3 has 18 residues. The chain's CDR3 is CASSLKTGRHQGRETQYF. The CDR3 nucleotides read TGTGCCAGCAGTTTAAAGACAGGGAGGCATCAGGGAAGGGAGACCCAGTACTTC.

This clonotype was found a few times. This chain joins TRBV5-1 and TRBJ2-7; the D gene is possibly TRBD2 (5 bases). CDR3 size: 15 residues. V lost 2 bases and J 4 bases, leaving 16 bases between the germline ends. CDR1 is SGHRS and CDR2 is YFSETQ in the germline V gene. As DNA, the CDR3 is TGCGCCAGCAGCTTTGAAGGGAGCGAGATTTACGAGCAGTACTTC. It translates to CASSFEGSEIYEQYF.

The chain combines TRBV3-1 with TRBJ1-2; the D gene is possibly TRBD1 (5 bases). There are 13 residues in the CDR3. Deletions cut 1 base from V and 3 bases from J, with 6 bases between. The germline gives CDR1 LGHDT, CDR2 YNNKEL (reference sequence). The CDR3 here is CASSQVGHYGYTF. In DNA form, the CDR3 reads TGTGCCAGCAGCCAAGTGGGGCACTATGGCTACACCTTC. The full variable domain, its missing parts supplied by reference TRBV3-1 and TRBJ1-2, is DTAVSQTPKYLVTQMGNDKSIKCEQNLGHDTMYWYKQDSKKFLKIMFSYNNKELIINETVPNRFSPKSPDKAHLNLHINSLELGDSAVYFCASSQVGHYGYTFGSGTRLTVV.

In this sample, this clonotype turned up a few times. The chain combines TRBV2 with TRBJ2-1; a possible D gene is TRBD2 (5 bases). This CDR3 has 12 amino acids. Germline CDR1 SNHLY, CDR2 FYNNEI. The V and J ends lost 2 bases and 7 bases respectively, with 6 bases between them. The CDR3: CASSELANEQFF. In DNA form, the CDR3 reads TGTGCCAGCAGTGAACTAGCTAATGAGCAGTTCTTC.

The sample holds many counts of this clonotype. V and J are TRBV29-1 and TRBJ2-1, with 10 bases that match TRBD2. Germline V CDR1 and CDR2: SQVTM, ANQGSEA. V shed 7 bases, J shed 4 bases, and the junction held 7 bases outside the gene matches. CDR3 size: 14 residues. In DNA form, the CDR3 reads TGCAGCGCCATAGGGACTAGCGTATACAATGAGCAGTTCTTC. Translating it yields CSAIGTSVYNEQFF.

The genes are TRBV28 and TRBJ2-2; 8 bases align to TRBD1. The germline gives CDR1 MDHEN, CDR2 SYDVKM. The CDR3 is 14 amino acids. V lost 8 bases to trimming and J lost 1 base; unmatched junction nucleotides: 3. The CDR3: CASLDRGNTGELFF. The CDR3 DNA follows: TGTGCCAGCCTTGACAGGGGGAACACCGGGGAGCTGTTTTTT.

The gene calls are TRBV11-2 and TRBJ2-7, with TRBD1 matching 8 bases. Unmatched junction bases numbered 16, after V lost 5 bases and J lost 1 base. Germline CDR1 reads SGHAT; CDR2 reads FQNNGV. The CDR3 runs to 18 residues. The CDR3 is CASSLRTWTGPPSYEQYF. The CDR3 DNA reads TGTGCCAGCAGCCTCCGAACCTGGACAGGGCCTCCGTCCTACGAGCAGTACTTC. Together with reference TRBV11-2 and TRBJ2-7, the CDR3 gives the full variable domain: EAGVAQSPRYKIIEKRQSVAFWCNPISGHATLYWYQQILGQGPKLLIQFQNNGVVDDSQLPKDRFSAERLKGVDSTLKIQPAKLEDSAVYLCASSLRTWTGPPSYEQYFGPGTRLTVT.

This clonotype has just a few counts. The J gene is TRBJ1-1, the V gene TRBV10-3; 10 nucleotides align to TRBD1. The CDR3 has 17 residues. Germline values: CDR1 ENHRY, CDR2 SYGVKD. The V and J ends lost 3 bases and 4 bases, in that order; junction bases with no gene match: 11. CDR3 DNA sequence: TGTGCCATCAGTGATTATTTGACAGGGGGCGGAGGCACTGAAGCTTTCTTT. Its translation is CAISDYLTGGGGTEAFF.

This clonotype was detected only a few times. The gene calls are TRBV12-3 or TRBV12-4 and TRBJ1-2, with 8 bases identical to TRBD1. CDR3 length equals 14 residues. Trimming at V came to 2 bases and at J to 7 bases, leaving 6 bases not matched to a gene. The CDR3 sequence: CASSLQGALSGYTF. CDR3 DNA: TGTGCCAGCAGTTTACAGGGGGCGTTATCTGGCTACACCTTC.

This clonotype has a count of ten or more. Here the CDR3 reads CASSQGGRSGANVLTF. The CDR3 nucleotides read TGTGCCAGCAGCCAAGGGGGGCGCTCTGGGGCCAACGTCCTGACTTTC. This chain joins TRBV4-2 and TRBJ2-6, with D maybe TRBD1 (6 bases). The germline V and J ends were trimmed by 1 base and 0 bases, with 7 bases remaining between them. The CDR3 is 16 amino acids. CDR1 LGHNA and CDR2 YNFKEQ come from the germline V gene.

This clonotype was seen only a few times. The V and J genes are TRBV7-2 and TRBJ2-3, with TRBD2 identical over 7 bases. Per the germline V gene, CDR1 is SGHTA and CDR2 is FQGNSA. Losses at the gene ends were 2 bases for V and 9 bases for J; bases not matched to a gene: 5. The CDR3 contains 13 residues. Written as DNA, the CDR3 is TGTGCCAGCAGCTTAACCCAGCGGGGAACGCAGTATTTT. Its translation: CASSLTQRGTQYF.

This clonotype was observed a few times. V gene TRBV4-3 combines with J gene TRBJ1-2; D gene unclear. V was trimmed by 0 bases and J by 2 bases, leaving 13 bases between them. Germline V gene sequence: CDR1 LGHNA, CDR2 YSLEER. This CDR3 is built from 16 residues. CDR3 sequence: CASSQDPWTANYGYTF. The CDR3 nucleotides read TGCGCCAGCAGCCAAGATCCCTGGACCGCAAACTATGGCTACACCTTC.

This clonotype has only a few counts. V is TRBV7-2 and J is TRBJ1-5, with a possible D match to TRBD1 (5 bases). Germline V lookup: CDR1 SGHTA, CDR2 FQGNSA. V gave up 1 base and J gave up 5 bases, with 9 bases separating them. The CDR3 covers 14 residues. The CDR3 reads CASSLGWGDQPQHF. The CDR3 bases are TGTGCCAGCAGCTTAGGATGGGGGGATCAGCCCCAGCATTTT.

V and J are TRBV4-2 and TRBJ2-7, with D possibly being TRBD1 (5 bases). There are 14 residues in the CDR3. Germline lookup yields CDR1 LGHNA and CDR2 YNFKEQ. The V and J ends lost 4 bases and 0 bases respectively, with 10 bases between them. CDR3: CASSRKGYSYEQYF. The DNA for the CDR3 is TGTGCCAGCAGCCGAAAGGGGTACTCCTACGAGCAGTACTTC.

This clonotype was recorded a few times. This chain links TRBV6-2 or TRBV6-3 with TRBJ2-5, with 8 nucleotides matching TRBD2. Per the germline V gene, CDR1 is MNHEY and CDR2 is SVGEGT. The ends lost 0 bases at V and 0 bases at J; junction bases unmatched: 6. The CDR3 consists of 17 residues. CDR3 residues: CASSYSRERGNQETQYF. The CDR3 DNA is TGTGCCAGCAGTTACTCGAGGGAGCGGGGGAACCAAGAGACCCAGTACTTC.

This clonotype appeared many times. The chain links TRBV12-3 or TRBV12-4 to TRBJ1-1, with TRBD1 as a possible D gene (5 bases). The CDR3 totals 14 residues. Trimming stripped 5 bases from V and 1 base from J, with 11 bases between. DNA of the CDR3: TGTGCCAGCAGTCACGTGACAGAGAACACTGAAGCTTTCTTT. Translated: CASSHVTENTEAFF.

This clonotype came up a few times. The DNA of the CDR3 is TGCAGTGCCGTTCTTTACCTTGTCAGCACAGATACGCAGTATTTT. Its translation is CSAVLYLVSTDTQYF. The gene calls are TRBV20-1 and TRBJ2-3, with D hard to call. The CDR3 is 15 amino acids. The V end lost 6 bases, the J end lost 0 bases, and 16 bases lay between the germline ends. Germline values: CDR1 DFQATT, CDR2 SNEGSKA (reference sequence).

This chain joins TRBV7-2 and TRBJ1-5; a possible D gene is TRBD1 (5 bases). Between the trimmed V and J ends, which lost 3 bases and 3 bases, there was a span of 12 bases. The CDR3 covers 15 residues. Germline CDR1 reads SGHTA; CDR2 reads FQGNSA. The CDR3 protein is CASSLAGRDNQPQHF. The CDR3 region has the DNA TGTGCCAGCAGCTTGGCTGGCAGGGACAATCAGCCCCAGCATTTT.

At least ten counts were recorded for this clonotype. The rearrangement joins TRBV4-3 to TRBJ1-2, with D unresolved. The CDR3 has 12 amino acids. Germline assignment: CDR1 LGHNA and CDR2 YSLEER. Trimming took off 5 bases at V and 3 bases at J, with 7 bases between the two ends. Here the CDR3 reads CASSGRHYGYTF. In nucleotides, the CDR3 is TGCGCCAGCAGCGGTCGTCACTATGGCTACACCTTC.

This clonotype was found a few times. The chain recombines TRBV4-2 with TRBJ1-3; D is perhaps TRBD1 (5 bases). The ends were cut back, 4 bases at V and 1 base at J, with 11 bases in the middle. CDR3 length equals 15 residues. Per the germline V gene, CDR1 is LGHNA and CDR2 is YNFKEQ. The CDR3 sequence: CASSPSRGSGNTIYF. CDR3 DNA sequence: TGTGCCAGCAGCCCCTCCCGGGGGTCTGGAAACACCATATATTTT.

This rearrangement joins TRBV7-9 to TRBJ1-2, with 9 nucleotides matching TRBD1. The CDR3 runs to 14 residues. Looked up from germline, CDR1 is SEHNR and CDR2 is FQNEAQ (reference sequence). J gave up 1 base and V 10 bases, and 7 bases lay outside the gene matches. The CDR3 region is CATDPGQGNYGYTF. As DNA, the CDR3 is TGTGCCACCGATCCGGGACAGGGTAACTATGGCTACACCTTC.

V usage is TRBV5-1 and J usage is TRBJ2-2; perhaps D is TRBD1 or TRBD2 (5 bases each). V was trimmed by 0 bases and J by 6 bases, leaving 12 bases between them. CDR3 length equals 15 residues. Germline CDR1 SGHRS, CDR2 YFSETQ. CDR3 sequence: CASSLDSGRSGELFF. DNA for the CDR3: TGCGCCAGCAGCTTGGATTCGGGGCGTTCCGGGGAGCTGTTTTTT.

The CDR3 loop reads CASSFEGNIQYF. In DNA form, the CDR3 reads TGTGCCAGCAGCTTTGAGGGAAACATTCAGTACTTC. The chain links TRBV5-4 to TRBJ2-4, with D perhaps matching TRBD2 (5 bases). The CDR3 covers 12 residues. V was clipped by 2 bases and J by 6 bases, with 6 bases between them. Germline CDR1 is SGHNT and CDR2 is YYREEE (reference sequence).

Only a few counts were recorded for this clonotype. CDR3 sequence: CASSQVGQGREKLFF. For the CDR3, the DNA is TGTGCCAGCAGCCAAGTGGGCCAGGGACGTGAAAAACTGTTTTTT. The chain joins TRBV3-1 to TRBJ1-4, with D possibly matching TRBD1 (5 bases). Trimming took off 1 base at V and 7 bases at J, with 13 bases between the two ends. CDR3 length equals 15 residues. Germline-derived CDR1 and CDR2 are LGHDT and YNNKEL (reference sequence).

This clonotype has a handful of counts. The chain recombines TRBV6-1 with TRBJ1-2; 7 positions agree with TRBD1. The junction had 9 bases not matched to a gene; V was cut back by 6 bases and J by 2 bases. CDR3 size: 15 residues. The germline CDR1 and CDR2 sequences are MNHNS and SASEGT. The CDR3 DNA is TGTGCCAGCAGCCGGACAGGCCTACTGAACTATGGCTACACCTTC. Its protein product is CASSRTGLLNYGYTF.

This clonotype was found a few times. The chain has TRBV12-3 or TRBV12-4 and TRBJ2-3; 7 bases are a match to TRBD2. The CDR3 runs to 14 residues. V shed 1 base and J 10 bases; nucleotides not matched to a gene: 8. The CDR3 coding sequence is TGTGCCAGCAGTTTAGGCGGGGGAGGAGGGGCGCAGTATTTT. Its translation: CASSLGGGGGAQYF.